Sequencing of this T cell receptor (beta chain) was carried out in a study of cytomegalovirus exposure and HLA in healthy donors. Study results and caveats: A link between a missense DCLRE1C variant and TCR beta V- and J-gene trimming emerged from a later analysis.

From germline, CDR1 is SGHNT and CDR2 YYREEE (reference sequence). This CDR3 is 13 amino acids long. The V end was cut by 1 base, the J end by 4 bases, with 6 bases between. PCR employed 60 Vbeta and 13 Jbeta primers. Assay used: immunoSEQ multiplex PCR; TCRdb lists only in-frame clones, some missing. The sample carries approximately 110,000 clones, around 75% recorded once. Comments on this clone: Antigen specificity is unknown.

Nominal health characterized the donors when sampled, though unrecorded immune exposures were likely. This TCR was recovered from a man in his forties in good health and CMV-seronegative. The chain employs TRBV5-4 and TRBJ1-3; D uncertain. Input material: PBMCs. This CDR3 reads CASSLWQGNTIYF. CDR3 DNA: TGTGCCAGCAGCTTGTGGCAGGGAAACACCATATATTTT.